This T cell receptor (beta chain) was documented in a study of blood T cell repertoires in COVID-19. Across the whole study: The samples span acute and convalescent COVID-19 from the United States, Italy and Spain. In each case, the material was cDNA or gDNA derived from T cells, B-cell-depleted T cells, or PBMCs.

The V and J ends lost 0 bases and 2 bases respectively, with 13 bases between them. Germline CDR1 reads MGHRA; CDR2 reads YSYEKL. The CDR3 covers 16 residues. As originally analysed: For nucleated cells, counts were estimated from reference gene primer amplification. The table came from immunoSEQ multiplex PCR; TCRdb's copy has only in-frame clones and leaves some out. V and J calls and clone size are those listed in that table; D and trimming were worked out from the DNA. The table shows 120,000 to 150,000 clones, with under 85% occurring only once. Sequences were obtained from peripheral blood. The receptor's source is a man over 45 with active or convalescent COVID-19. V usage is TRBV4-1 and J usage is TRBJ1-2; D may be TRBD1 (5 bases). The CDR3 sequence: CASSQDFMGGNYGYTF. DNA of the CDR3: TGCGCCAGCAGCCAAGATTTTATGGGGGGAAACTATGGCTACACCTTC.